This T cell receptor beta chain was retrieved from a study of response to subunit inactivated influenza vaccine. One entry per CDR3 protein results from TCRdb running MiXCR on the RT-PCR reads. The sample yields hundreds of thousands of distinct CDR3 sequences, less than 15% seen once. V lost 1 base to trimming and J lost 2 bases, with 11 bases between them. The CDR3 is made up of 14 amino acids. Germline-derived CDR1 and CDR2 are DFQATT and SNEGSKA (reference sequence). The V call is TRBV20-1, the J call TRBJ1-2; the D is unclear. This clonotype was obtained from a man aged 50 to 59 who received an inactivated influenza vaccine. Sample: PBMCs from blood, taken 14 days before vaccination. CDR3 DNA sequence: TGCAGTGCTAGAGTCCCCTTCGGGAACTATGGCTACACCTTC. Translating gives CSARVPFGNYGYTF.